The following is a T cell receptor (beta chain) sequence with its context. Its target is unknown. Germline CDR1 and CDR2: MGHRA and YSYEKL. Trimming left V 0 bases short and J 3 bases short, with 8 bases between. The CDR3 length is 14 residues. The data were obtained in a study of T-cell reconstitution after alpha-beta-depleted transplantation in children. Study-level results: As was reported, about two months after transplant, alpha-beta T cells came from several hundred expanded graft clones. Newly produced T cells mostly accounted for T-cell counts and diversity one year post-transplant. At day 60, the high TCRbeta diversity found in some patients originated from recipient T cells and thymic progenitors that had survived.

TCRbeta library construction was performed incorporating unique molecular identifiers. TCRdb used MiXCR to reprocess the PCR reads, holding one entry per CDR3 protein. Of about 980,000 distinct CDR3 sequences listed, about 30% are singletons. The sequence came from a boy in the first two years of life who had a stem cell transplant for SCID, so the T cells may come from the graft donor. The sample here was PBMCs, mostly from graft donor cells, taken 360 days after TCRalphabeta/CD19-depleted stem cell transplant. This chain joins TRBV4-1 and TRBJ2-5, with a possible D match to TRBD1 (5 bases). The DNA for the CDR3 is TGCGCCAGCAGCCAAGATCTAGGGGAAGAGACCCAGTACTTC. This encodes CASSQDLGEETQYF.